The clone carrying this T cell receptor (beta chain) was counted once. What it binds is unknown. Patients were ruled out by autoimmune disease history or systemic immunosuppression. These data originate in a study of OX40 agonist ivuxolimab in advanced cancers. The method was immunoSEQ multiplex PCR; TCRdb's version includes in-frame clones alone and lacks a portion of them. In the table there are about 70,000 clones, 90% to 95% of which are singletons. Per germline, CDR1 KGHSH and CDR2 LQKENI. The length of the CDR3 is 14 residues. The V gene lost 5 bases and the J gene lost 1 base, with 12 bases spanning the gap. General study points: On average, CD8+ T cells showed a greater number of expanded clones than CD4+.

The V and J genes are TRBV18 and TRBJ2-7; D is perhaps TRBD1 (6 bases). This receptor was obtained from an adult with an advanced solid tumor such as melanoma, head and neck, liver or kidney cancer. Material: CD4+ or CD8+ T cells sorted from blood, obtained in a trial of the OX40 agonist ivuxolimab. CDR3 sequence: CASSNRDKSYEQYF. CDR3 nucleotide sequence: TGTGCCAGCTCAAACCGGGACAAATCCTACGAGCAGTACTTC.